These 21 T cell receptor beta chains were sequenced from one sample in a study of T cells in Graves' hyperthyroidism and ophthalmopathy. Regions amplified from RNA transcripts were the TCR beta CDR3 regions. HTBI primers were employed in a first-round RT-PCR of the TCR CDR3. TCRdb reanalysed the multiplex PCR reads using MiXCR and keeps one entry per CDR3 protein. The sample shows 600,000 or so distinct CDR3 sequences, around 45% of them seen only once. Sequencing was carried out using peripheral blood or thyroid tissue (not recorded which). The receptors come from a woman aged 18-35 years with Graves' hyperthyroidism.

The chain carries TRBV2 and TRBJ2-3; 8 nucleotides line up with TRBD2. In germline, CDR1 is SNHLY, CDR2 FYNNEI. Germline trimming cut 6 bases from V and 6 bases from J; bases unmatched to any gene: 11. CDR3 size: 15 residues. The CDR3 here is CASSGRGLGGDTQYF. The CDR3 DNA sequence: TGTGCCAGCAGCGGTCGGGGACTAGGGGGTGATACGCAGTATTTT.

This chain uses TRBV29-1 with TRBJ2-5; no reliable D call. Germline CDR1 is SQVTM and CDR2 is ANQGSEA. Trimming pared 7 bases from V and 1 base from J, leaving 16 bases between. The CDR3 spans 14 residues. DNA for the CDR3: TGCAGCGCAGCCGGGTCTTCCCTCCAAGAGACCCAGTACTTC. It codes for CSAAGSSLQETQYF.

About this clonotype: A read error may explain this, as a much larger clone is one base away. The V gene is TRBV7-9, the J gene TRBJ2-2; TRBD2 matches 7 bases. The CDR3 is 14 amino acids. After removal of 6 bases from V and 4 bases from J, the junction contained 5 bases not matched to a gene. Germline CDR1 reads SEHNR; CDR2 reads FQNEAQ (reference sequence). CDR3 loop: CASSPLAATGELFF. The CDR3 DNA reads as TGTGCCAGCAGTCCCCTAGCGGCCACCGGGGAGCTGTTTTTT.

This chain uses TRBV7-9 with TRBJ1-2; D might be TRBD1 (6 bases). From germline, CDR1 is SEHNR and CDR2 FQNEAQ (reference sequence). Between the trimmed V and J ends, which lost 5 bases and 7 bases, there was a span of 20 bases. The CDR3 is 15 amino acids. The CDR3 loop reads CASSARAQGGSGYTF. In DNA, the CDR3 is TGTGCCAGCAGCGCCCGGGCACAGGGTGGGAGTGGCTACACCTTC.

On this clonotype itself: This could be a read error, since a much larger clone is one nucleotide away. Given the absence of the conserved phenylalanine or tryptophan at the CDR3 end, a read error is likely. V gene TRBV6-1 combines with J gene TRBJ2-5, with 9 bases lining up with TRBD2. Germline V CDR1 and CDR2: MNHNS, SASEGT. The CDR3 extends over 13 amino acids. V trimming: 6 bases; J trimming: 2 bases; junction bases outside the gene matches: 1. CDR3: CASRTSGQETQYL. The CDR3 DNA reads as TGTGCCAGCAGGACTAGCGGTCAAGAGACCCAGTACCTC.

At least ten counts were recorded for this clonotype. The chain is built from TRBV2 and TRBJ1-4; D perhaps matches TRBD1 (6 bases). Trimming took off 8 bases at V and 7 bases at J, with 14 bases between the two ends. Looked up from germline, CDR1 is SNHLY and CDR2 is FYNNEI. CDR3 size: 13 residues. The DNA for the CDR3 is TGTGCCAGCGTTGAGGGACAAGCTGAAAAACTGTTTTTT. Encoded protein: CASVEGQAEKLFF.

The CDR3 spells CASSQDLRRANEKLFF. For the CDR3, the DNA is TGTGCCAGCAGCCAAGATCTTAGGAGGGCTAATGAAAAACTGTTTTTT. The V gene is TRBV7-9, the J gene TRBJ1-4; D gene unclear. The CDR3 loop spans 16 amino acids. Trimming removed 5 bases at V and 3 bases at J, with 16 bases between. CDR1 SEHNR and CDR2 FQNEAQ come from the germline V gene (reference sequence).

This clonotype was seen only a few times. This chain connects TRBV2 to TRBJ1-1; the match to TRBD1 covers 8 bases. The CDR3 contains 13 residues. Trimming took 4 bases from V and 10 from J; bases not matched to a gene: 8. Germline CDR1 and CDR2: SNHLY and FYNNEI. The CDR3 protein is CASSGPQGASAFF. CDR3 nucleotide sequence: TGTGCCAGCAGTGGACCCCAGGGGGCCTCAGCTTTCTTT. Using reference TRBV2 and TRBJ1-1 for the parts outside the CDR3, the full variable domain is EPEVTQTPSHQVTQMGQEVILRCVPISNHLYFYWYRQILGQKVEFLVSFYNNEISEKSEIFDDQFSVERPDGSNFTLKIRSTKLEDSAMYFCASSGPQGASAFFGQGTRLTVV.

V is TRBV7-8 and J is TRBJ1-5; possible D gene TRBD1, 5 bases. Germline V gene sequence: CDR1 SGHVS, CDR2 FQNEAQ. This CDR3 comprises 15 residues. Trimming left V 1 base short and J 5 bases short, with 12 bases between. The CDR3 here is CASSLGRQFHQPQHF. The CDR3 DNA sequence: TGTGCCAGCAGCTTAGGGCGACAGTTTCATCAGCCCCAGCATTTT.

This clonotype was recorded many times. V gene TRBV7-9 combines with J gene TRBJ1-2, with 9 bases matching TRBD1. The ends lost 3 bases at V and 2 bases at J; junction bases unmatched: 10. CDR3 length: 17 residues. Germline V lookup: CDR1 SEHNR, CDR2 FQNEAQ (reference sequence). CDR3 region: CASSFDLRTGVNYGYTF. CDR3 nucleotide sequence: TGTGCCAGCAGCTTCGACCTTAGGACAGGGGTGAACTATGGCTACACCTTC.

To note about this clonotype: The junction departs from germline at one end; a sequencing error may be responsible. This chain uses TRBV25-1 with TRBJ2-2, with D perhaps matching TRBD2 (6 bases). CDR1 is MGHDK and CDR2 is SYGVNS in the germline V gene. The CDR3 consists of 15 residues. In DNA, the CDR3 is TGTGCCAGCAGCGTAAGGTGGGAGGTCGACGGGGAGCTGCTTTTT. Its protein product is CASSVRWEVDGELLF. The variable domain in full, completed from reference TRBV25-1 and TRBJ2-2, reads EADIYQTPRYLVIGTGKKITLECSQTMGHDKMYWYQQDPGMELHLIHYSYGVNSTEKGDLSSESTVSRIRTEHFPLTLESARPSHTSQYLCASSVRWEVDGELLFGEGSRLTVL.

In regard to this clonotype: A read error may explain this, as a much larger clone is one base away. This chain joins TRBV13 and TRBJ1-2; D is uncertain. The CDR3 sequence is 12 residues long. The germline gives CDR1 PRHDT, CDR2 FYEKMQ (reference sequence). CDR3 amino acids: CAGRFPLRGYTF. CDR3 DNA: TGTGCCGGCAGGTTCCCCCTCCGAGGCTACACCTTC.

The rearrangement links TRBV7-9 to TRBJ1-2, with 9 bases identical to TRBD1. The V gene's germline CDR1 is SEHNR and CDR2 FQNEAQ (reference sequence). Germline trimming cut 6 bases from V and 4 bases from J; bases unmatched to any gene: 6. The CDR3 sequence is 14 residues long. This chain's CDR3 is CASRITGGSYGYTF. CDR3 sequence (DNA): TGTGCCAGCAGGATTACAGGGGGCAGCTATGGCTACACCTTC. The full variable domain, with the rest looked up from reference TRBV7-9 and TRBJ1-2, is DTGVSQNPRHKITKRGQNVTFRCDPISEHNRLYWYRQTLGQGPEFLTYFQNEAQLEKSRLLSDRFSAERPKGSFSTLEIQRTEQGDSAMYLCASRITGGSYGYTFGSGTRLTVV.

This clonotype has ten or more counts. This sequence joins TRBV10-3 and TRBJ1-2; D is ambiguous. This CDR3 comprises 12 residues. Germline V gene sequence: CDR1 ENHRY, CDR2 SYGVKD. V dropped 2 bases and J dropped 7 bases, with 8 bases sitting between them. The CDR3 region has the DNA TGTGCCATCAGTGAGGATGTTTCTGGCTACACCTTC. Protein sequence: CAISEDVSGYTF.

The genes are TRBV7-9 and TRBJ1-1, with a possible D match to TRBD1 (5 bases). With 5 bases removed from V and 0 bases from J, the gap between germline ends came to 10 bases. The CDR3 has 14 amino acids. Looked up from germline, CDR1 is SEHNR and CDR2 is FQNEAQ (reference sequence). The CDR3 spells CASSRQRLNTEAFF. CDR3 sequence (DNA): TGTGCCAGCAGCCGACAGAGACTGAACACTGAAGCTTTCTTT.

This clonotype has only one observation. The chain links TRBV29-1 to TRBJ1-1; 7 nucleotides line up with TRBD1. V shed 8 bases and J 6 bases; nucleotides not matched to a gene: 9. Germline loops: CDR1 SQVTM, CDR2 ANQGSEA. This CDR3 is built from 12 residues. The CDR3 coding sequence is TGCAGCAGCCGAATAGGACAGGCTGAAGCTTTCTTT. Residues: CSSRIGQAEAFF.

This clonotype has a handful of counts. The chain joins TRBV9 to TRBJ1-3; D may be TRBD1 (6 bases). Trimming cost V 4 bases and J 3 bases, with 20 bases left between them. There are 17 residues in the CDR3. Germline V CDR1 and CDR2: SGDLS, YYNGEE. CDR3 sequence: CASSPVPRGGFGNTIYF. The CDR3 nucleotides read TGTGCCAGCAGCCCCGTCCCCAGGGGAGGCTTTGGAAACACCATATATTTT.

The chain combines TRBV7-8 with TRBJ1-5; 8 positions agree with TRBD1. Trimming took 4 bases from V and 1 from J; bases not matched to a gene: 6. This CDR3 region has 16 residues. Germline CDR1 is SGHVS and CDR2 is FQNEAQ. The CDR3 DNA reads TGTGCCAGCAGCTCCGACAGGGGTTGGAGCAATCAGCCCCAGCATTTT. Its translation: CASSSDRGWSNQPQHF.

On this clonotype itself: With a much larger clone just one base away, this may be a read error. Because it lacks the conserved phenylalanine or tryptophan at the end, this CDR3 is likely a read error. The chain carries TRBV19 and TRBJ1-1; a possible D gene is TRBD1 (5 bases). Trimming left V 5 bases short and J 8 bases short, with 12 bases between. The CDR3 totals 12 residues. Germline CDR1 is LNHDA and CDR2 is SQIVND (reference sequence). The CDR3 nucleotides read TGTGCCAGTAGTCTCCAGGGCGGGGAAGCTTTCCTT. Translation gives CASSLQGGEAFL.

This clonotype was detected ten times or more. The V and J genes are TRBV2 and TRBJ1-5; 8 bases agree with TRBD1. Looked up from germline, CDR1 is SNHLY and CDR2 is FYNNEI. The CDR3 runs to 15 residues. With V trimmed by 4 bases and J by 5 bases, 7 bases remained unmatched. This CDR3 is CASSARTGSDQPQHF. CDR3 nucleotides: TGTGCCAGCAGTGCAAGGACAGGGTCGGATCAGCCCCAGCATTTT. Full variable domain (rest looked up from reference TRBV2 and TRBJ1-5): EPEVTQTPSHQVTQMGQEVILRCVPISNHLYFYWYRQILGQKVEFLVSFYNNEISEKSEIFDDQFSVERPDGSNFTLKIRSTKLEDSAMYFCASSARTGSDQPQHFGDGTRLSIL.

As to this clonotype: With a much larger clone just one base away, this may be a read error. The chain couples TRBV2 to TRBJ1-5, with 10 bases fitting TRBD1. The CDR3 consists of 14 residues. The germline V gene has CDR1 SNHLY and CDR2 FYNNEI. V lost 8 bases to trimming and J lost 9 bases; unmatched junction nucleotides: 10. For the CDR3, the DNA is TGTGCCAGCCGGGACAGGGGAGAAGGACGGCCCCAGCATTTT. It yields the protein CASRDRGEGRPQHF.